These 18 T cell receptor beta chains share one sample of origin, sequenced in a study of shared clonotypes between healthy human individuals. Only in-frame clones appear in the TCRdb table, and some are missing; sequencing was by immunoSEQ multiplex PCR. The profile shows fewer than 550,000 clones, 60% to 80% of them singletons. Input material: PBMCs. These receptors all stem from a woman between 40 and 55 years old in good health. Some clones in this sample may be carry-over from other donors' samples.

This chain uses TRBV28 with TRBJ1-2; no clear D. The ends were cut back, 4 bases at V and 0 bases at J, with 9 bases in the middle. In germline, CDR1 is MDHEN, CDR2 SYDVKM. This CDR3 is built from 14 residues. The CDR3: CASSSRGANYGYTF. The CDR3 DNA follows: TGTGCCAGCAGTTCCCGGGGAGCTAACTATGGCTACACCTTC.

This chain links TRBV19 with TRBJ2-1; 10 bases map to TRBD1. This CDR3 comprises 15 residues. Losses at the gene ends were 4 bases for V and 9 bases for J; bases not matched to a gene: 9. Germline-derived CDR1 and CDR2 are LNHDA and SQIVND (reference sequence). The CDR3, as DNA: TGTGCCAGTAGTAAACGGGGACAGGGGTTTCGTGAGCAGTTCTTC. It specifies CASSKRGQGFREQFF. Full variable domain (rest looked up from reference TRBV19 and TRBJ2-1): DGGITQSPKYLFRKEGQNVTLSCEQNLNHDAMYWYRQDPGQGLRLIYYSQIVNDFQKGDIAEGYSVSREKKESFPLTVTSAQKNPTAFYLCASSKRGQGFREQFFGPGTRLTVL.

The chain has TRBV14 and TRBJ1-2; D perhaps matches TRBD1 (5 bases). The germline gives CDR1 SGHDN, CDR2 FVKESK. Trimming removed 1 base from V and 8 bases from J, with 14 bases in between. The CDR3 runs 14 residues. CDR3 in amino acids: CASSQVAGGGGYTF. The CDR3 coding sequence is TGTGCCAGCAGCCAAGTTGCTGGGGGTGGCGGCTACACCTTC.

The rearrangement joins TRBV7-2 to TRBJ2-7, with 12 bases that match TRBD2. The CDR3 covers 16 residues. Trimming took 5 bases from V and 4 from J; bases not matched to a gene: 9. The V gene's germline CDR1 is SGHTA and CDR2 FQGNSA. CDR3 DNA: TGTGCCAGCAGCGCAATCCTAGCGGGAGGGCCGTACGAGCAGTACTTC. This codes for CASSAILAGGPYEQYF.

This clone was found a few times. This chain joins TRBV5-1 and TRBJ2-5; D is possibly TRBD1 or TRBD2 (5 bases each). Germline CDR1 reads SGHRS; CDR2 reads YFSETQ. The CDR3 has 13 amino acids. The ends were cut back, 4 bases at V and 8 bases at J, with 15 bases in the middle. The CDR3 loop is CASSPGPFETQYF. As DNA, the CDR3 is TGCGCCAGCAGCCCGGGACCCTTTGAAACCCAGTACTTC.

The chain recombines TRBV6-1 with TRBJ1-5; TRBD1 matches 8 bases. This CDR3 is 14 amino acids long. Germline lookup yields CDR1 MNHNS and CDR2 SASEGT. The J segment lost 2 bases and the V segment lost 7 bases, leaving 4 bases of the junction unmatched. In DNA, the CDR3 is TGTGCCAGCACCCCGGACAGGGGCAATCAGCCCCAGCATTTT. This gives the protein CASTPDRGNQPQHF.

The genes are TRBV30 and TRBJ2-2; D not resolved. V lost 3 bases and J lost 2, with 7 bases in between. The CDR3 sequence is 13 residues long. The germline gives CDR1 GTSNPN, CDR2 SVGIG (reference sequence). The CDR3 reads CAWRADNTGELFF. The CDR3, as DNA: TGTGCCTGGAGGGCAGATAACACCGGGGAGCTGTTTTTT.

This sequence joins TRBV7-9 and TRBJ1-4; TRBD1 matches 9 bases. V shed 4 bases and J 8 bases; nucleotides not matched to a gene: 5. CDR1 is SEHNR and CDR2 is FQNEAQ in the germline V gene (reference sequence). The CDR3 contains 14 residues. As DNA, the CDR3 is TGTGCCAGCAGCTGGGACAGGGCTGCGGAAAAACTGTTTTTT. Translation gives CASSWDRAAEKLFF. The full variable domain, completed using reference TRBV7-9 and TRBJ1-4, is DTGVSQNPRHKITKRGQNVTFRCDPISEHNRLYWYRQTLGQGPEFLTYFQNEAQLEKSRLLSDRFSAERPKGSFSTLEIQRTEQGDSAMYLCASSWDRAAEKLFFGSGTQLSVL.

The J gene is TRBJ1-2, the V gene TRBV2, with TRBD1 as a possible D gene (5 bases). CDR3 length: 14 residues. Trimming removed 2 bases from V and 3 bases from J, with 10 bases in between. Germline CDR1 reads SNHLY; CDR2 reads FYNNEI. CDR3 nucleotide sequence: TGTGCCAGCAGTGAATTGGGGACGGACTATGGCTACACCTTC. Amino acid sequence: CASSELGTDYGYTF.

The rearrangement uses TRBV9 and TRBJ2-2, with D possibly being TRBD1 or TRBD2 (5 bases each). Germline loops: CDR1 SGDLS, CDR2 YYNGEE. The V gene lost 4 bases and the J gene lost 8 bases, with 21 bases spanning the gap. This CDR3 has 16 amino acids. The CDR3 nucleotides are TGTGCCAGCAGCTCCAAGCTCCGGGACGTTGAGGGGGAGCTGTTTTTT. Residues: CASSSKLRDVEGELFF.

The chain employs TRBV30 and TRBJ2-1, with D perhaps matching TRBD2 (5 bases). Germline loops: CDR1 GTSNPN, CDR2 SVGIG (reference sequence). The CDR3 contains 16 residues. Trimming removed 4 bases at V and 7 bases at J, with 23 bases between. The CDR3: CAWKSRHSREGNEQFF. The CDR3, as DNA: TGTGCCTGGAAATCGAGACACTCCCGGGAAGGGAATGAGCAGTTCTTC.

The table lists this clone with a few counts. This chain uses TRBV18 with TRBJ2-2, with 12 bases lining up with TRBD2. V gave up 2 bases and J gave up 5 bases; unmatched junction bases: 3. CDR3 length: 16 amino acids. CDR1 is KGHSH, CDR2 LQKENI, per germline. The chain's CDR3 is CASSPSLAGGTGELFF. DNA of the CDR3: TGTGCCAGCTCACCAAGCCTAGCGGGAGGGACCGGGGAGCTGTTTTTT.

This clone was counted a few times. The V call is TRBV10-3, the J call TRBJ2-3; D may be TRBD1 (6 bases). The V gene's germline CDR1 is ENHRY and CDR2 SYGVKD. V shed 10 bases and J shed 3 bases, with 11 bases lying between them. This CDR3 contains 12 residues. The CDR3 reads CATGTSTDTQYF. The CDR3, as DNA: TGTGCCACCGGGACATCGACAGATACGCAGTATTTT.

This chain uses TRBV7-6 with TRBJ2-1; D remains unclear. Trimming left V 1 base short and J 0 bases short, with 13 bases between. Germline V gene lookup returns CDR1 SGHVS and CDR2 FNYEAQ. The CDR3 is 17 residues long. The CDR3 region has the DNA TGTGCCAGCAGCTTAGTTACATGGGCGTCCTCCTACAATGAGCAGTTCTTC. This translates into CASSLVTWASSYNEQFF. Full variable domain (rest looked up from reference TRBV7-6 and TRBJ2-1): GAGVSQSPRYKVTKRGQDVALRCDPISGHVSLYWYRQALGQGPEFLTYFNYEAQQDKSGLPNDRFSAERPEGSISTLTIQRTEQRDSAMYRCASSLVTWASSYNEQFFGPGTRLTVL.

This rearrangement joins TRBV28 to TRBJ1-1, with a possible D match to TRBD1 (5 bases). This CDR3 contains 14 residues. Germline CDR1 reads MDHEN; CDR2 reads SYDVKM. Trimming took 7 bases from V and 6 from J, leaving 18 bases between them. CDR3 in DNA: TGTGCCAGCACCTTTCGCCAGGGACGGGCTGAAGCTTTCTTT. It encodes CASTFRQGRAEAFF.

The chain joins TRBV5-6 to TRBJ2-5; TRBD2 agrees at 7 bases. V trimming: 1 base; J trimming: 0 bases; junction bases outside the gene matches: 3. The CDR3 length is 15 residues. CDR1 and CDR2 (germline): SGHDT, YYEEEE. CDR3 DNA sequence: TGTGCCAGCAGCTTGATTAGCGGGTACCAAGAGACCCAGTACTTC. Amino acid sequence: CASSLISGYQETQYF.

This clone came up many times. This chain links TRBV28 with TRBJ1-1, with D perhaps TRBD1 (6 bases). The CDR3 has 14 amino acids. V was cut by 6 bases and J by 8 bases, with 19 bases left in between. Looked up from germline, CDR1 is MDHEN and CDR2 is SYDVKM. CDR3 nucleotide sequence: TGTGCCAGCAGCGCAGCGGGGGGCATGTTAGAAGCTTTCTTT. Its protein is CASSAAGGMLEAFF.

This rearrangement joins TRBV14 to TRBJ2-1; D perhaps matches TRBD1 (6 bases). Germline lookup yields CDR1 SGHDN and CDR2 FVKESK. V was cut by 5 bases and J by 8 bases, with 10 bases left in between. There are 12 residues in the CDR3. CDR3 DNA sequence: TGTGCCAGCAGCAAAACAGGGTATGAGCAGTTCTTC. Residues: CASSKTGYEQFF.